Below, 22 T cell receptor beta chains from the same sample are listed, as sequenced in a study of T cell responses to AZD1222 COVID-19 vaccine. The repertoire was sequenced with immunoSEQ multiplex PCR; TCRdb's copy has only in-frame clones and lacks some. Of 75,000 to 100,000 clones in the sample, around nine tenths were seen once. The starting material was peripheral blood, obtained on day 0 of AZD1222 vaccination. The receptors here all came from an adult in good health.

Only one count was recorded for this clone. The chain recombines TRBV3-1 (or the pseudogene TRBV3-2) with TRBJ2-1; 10 nucleotides line up with TRBD1. The germline V gene encodes CDR1 LGHDT and CDR2 YNNKEL (reference sequence). The ends lost 8 bases at V and 8 bases at J; junction bases unmatched: 9. The CDR3 spans 14 residues. CDR3 in DNA: TGTGCCAGCGGATCCGGGACAGGGGTCCATGAGCAGTTCTTC. Its translation is CASGSGTGVHEQFF.

The CDR3 reads CASRSGTGGPYEQYF. The CDR3 DNA follows: TGTGCCAGCAGATCCGGGACAGGGGGTCCCTACGAGCAGTACTTC. V is TRBV6-5 and J is TRBJ2-7; 11 bases fit TRBD1. The CDR3 has 15 residues. CDR1 and CDR2 (germline): MNHEY, SVGAGI. V was clipped by 6 bases and J by 2 bases; unmatched bases: 6.

The sample holds one count of this clone. The same CDR3 also results from other DNA sequences found in this sample. In DNA form, the CDR3 reads TGTGCCAGCTCACCGGACAGAAAGAACACTGAAGCTTTCTTT. This encodes CASSPDRKNTEAFF. The chain employs TRBV18 and TRBJ1-1, with a possible D match to TRBD1 (6 bases). Trimming removed 3 bases at V and 1 base at J, with 9 bases between. CDR1 and CDR2 (germline): KGHSH, LQKENI. The CDR3 spans 14 residues. The full variable domain, in which reference TRBV18 and TRBJ1-1 provide the parts outside the CDR3, is NAGVMQNPRHLVRRRGQEARLRCSPMKGHSHVYWYRQLPEEGLKFMVYLQKENIIDESGMPKERFSAEFPKEGPSILRIQQVVRGDSAAYFCASSPDRKNTEAFFGQGTRLTVV.

This rearrangement joins TRBV11-3 to TRBJ1-2; TRBD1 might be the D (5 bases). The germline V gene has CDR1 SGHNT and CDR2 YENEEA. V was trimmed by 3 bases and J by 8 bases, leaving 19 bases between them. The CDR3 is made up of 15 amino acids. CDR3 sequence reads: CASSLYNGWSGGYTF. The DNA of the CDR3 is TGTGCCAGCAGCTTGTATAATGGTTGGTCAGGGGGCTACACCTTC.

The genes are TRBV11-3 and TRBJ1-3; TRBD1 matches 7 bases. This CDR3 contains 13 residues. The V gene end was trimmed by 5 bases and the J gene end by 4 bases; junction bases not matched to a gene: 2. CDR1 and CDR2 (germline): SGHNT, YENEEA. CDR3 in DNA: TGTGCCAGCAGCACAGGGGAAGGAAACACCATATATTTT. It encodes CASSTGEGNTIYF.

A few counts support this clone. The identical CDR3 is also encoded by other nucleotide sequences in the sample. In nucleotides, the CDR3 is TGTGCCAGCAGCCAAGATCGGGGGGGCCTCACAGATACGCAGTATTTT. Protein sequence: CASSQDRGGLTDTQYF. J is TRBJ2-3 and V is TRBV14; TRBD2 matches 8 bases. V was clipped by 0 bases and J by 2 bases; unmatched bases: 4. The CDR3 runs 16 residues. The V gene's germline CDR1 is SGHDN and CDR2 FVKESK.

The CDR3 DNA follows: TGCGCCAGCAGCCGACAGGACAGGGCGCGTGGAAACACCATATATTTT. Translating it yields CASSRQDRARGNTIYF. V and J are TRBV5-1 and TRBJ1-3; TRBD1 matches 8 bases. CDR1 and CDR2 from the germline V gene are SGHRS and YFSETQ. V trimming: 4 bases; J trimming: 3 bases; junction bases outside the gene matches: 9. The length of the CDR3 is 16 residues. The full variable domain, its missing parts supplied by reference TRBV5-1 and TRBJ1-3, is KAGVTQTPRYLIKTRGQQVTLSCSPISGHRSVSWYQQTPGQGLQFLFEYFSETQRNKGNFPGRFSGRQFSNSRSEMNVSTLELGDSALYLCASSRQDRARGNTIYFGEGSWLTVV.

The chain links TRBV11-2 to TRBJ2-2; D is perhaps TRBD2 (5 bases). Germline V gene sequence: CDR1 SGHAT, CDR2 FQNNGV. The ends were cut back, 1 base at V and 3 bases at J, with 9 bases in the middle. This CDR3 comprises 15 residues. The DNA for the CDR3 is TGTGCCAGCAGCTTAGTAAGGCGGGACACCGGGGAGCTGTTTTTT. Its translation is CASSLVRRDTGELFF. The complete variable domain, with remaining parts taken from reference TRBV11-2 and TRBJ2-2, reads EAGVAQSPRYKIIEKRQSVAFWCNPISGHATLYWYQQILGQGPKLLIQFQNNGVVDDSQLPKDRFSAERLKGVDSTLKIQPAKLEDSAVYLCASSLVRRDTGELFFGEGSRLTVL.

The chain uses TRBV5-1 and TRBJ1-6; unclear D gene. Germline V gene sequence: CDR1 SGHRS, CDR2 YFSETQ. CDR3 length equals 16 residues. The V end lost 1 base, the J end lost 7 bases, and 15 bases lay between the germline ends. CDR3 coding DNA: TGCGCCAGCAGCTTGTGGGCCACAACCATCAATTCACCCCTCCACTTT. It specifies CASSLWATTINSPLHF.

V is TRBV6-2 or TRBV6-3 and J is TRBJ2-1; D call uncertain. The V end was cut by 1 base, the J end by 7 bases, with 5 bases between. Germline CDR1 and CDR2: MNHEY and SVGEGT. The CDR3 consists of 12 residues. The DNA of the CDR3 is TGTGCCAGCAGTTACTGGGGTAATGAGCAGTTCTTC. The encoded protein is CASSYWGNEQFF.

This chain uses TRBV3-1 (or the pseudogene TRBV3-2) with TRBJ1-1; D remains ambiguous. Deletions cut 2 bases from V and 0 bases from J, with 10 bases between. The CDR3 contains 15 residues. Germline V CDR1 and CDR2: LGHDT, YNNKEL (reference sequence). CDR3 amino acids: CASSQRVALNTEAFF. In DNA, the CDR3 is TGTGCCAGCAGCCAAAGGGTCGCCCTGAACACTGAAGCTTTCTTT.

This chain connects TRBV9 to TRBJ1-5; D not certain. Per the germline V gene, CDR1 is SGDLS and CDR2 is YYNGEE. Trimming shortened V by 1 base and J by 4 bases, and 12 bases separated the two germline ends. The CDR3 contains 15 residues. CDR3 nucleotides: TGTGCCAGCAGCGTATCGGGCCAGATAAATCAGCCCCAGCATTTT. As protein: CASSVSGQINQPQHF.

This chain connects TRBV6-1 to TRBJ2-7; D is perhaps TRBD2 (5 bases). The V and J ends lost 3 bases and 6 bases respectively, with 9 bases between them. Germline CDR1 and CDR2: MNHNS and SASEGT. The CDR3 extends over 12 amino acids. The CDR3 nucleotides are TGTGCCAGCAGTGATAGTCGGGGCGAGCAGTACTTC. Protein sequence: CASSDSRGEQYF.

This chain connects TRBV11-3 to TRBJ2-7; possibly TRBD2 for D (6 bases). V was pared by 7 bases and J by 4 bases, with 14 bases between. The CDR3 contains 13 residues. Germline lookup yields CDR1 SGHNT and CDR2 YENEEA. The CDR3 sequence is CASIQRRVYEQYF. CDR3 bases: TGTGCCAGCATCCAGCGGAGGGTATACGAGCAGTACTTC. Full variable domain (outside the CDR3, taken from reference TRBV11-3 and TRBJ2-7): EAGVVQSPRYKIIEKKQPVAFWCNPISGHNTLYWYLQNLGQGPELLIRYENEEAVDDSQLPKDRFSAERLKGVDSTLKIQPAELGDSAVYLCASIQRRVYEQYFGPGTRLTVT.

The chain is built from TRBV7-2 and TRBJ1-2, with TRBD1 matching over 9 bases. CDR3 size: 15 residues. The V gene's germline CDR1 is SGHTA and CDR2 FQGNSA. J gave up 2 bases and V 5 bases, and 6 bases lay outside the gene matches. The CDR3 spells CASSQQQGANYGYTF. The CDR3 nucleotides read TGTGCCAGCAGCCAACAACAGGGGGCAAACTATGGCTACACCTTC.

This clone showed up just once. This chain joins TRBV5-4 and TRBJ2-3, with D hard to call. This CDR3 has 13 amino acids. V lost 0 bases, J lost 0 bases, and 2 bases lay in between. The germline gives CDR1 SGHNT, CDR2 YYREEE (reference sequence). The CDR3 reads CASSLGSTDTQYF. CDR3 nucleotide sequence: TGTGCCAGCAGCTTGGGGAGCACAGATACGCAGTATTTT.

CDR3 DNA sequence: TGTGCCAGCAGTAAGGACAGCCGGACCCAGTACTTC. It is translated as CASSKDSRTQYF. The V call is TRBV2, the J call TRBJ2-5; D perhaps matches TRBD1 (6 bases). The CDR3 is made up of 12 amino acids. Trimming took off 5 bases at V and 7 bases at J, with 11 bases between the two ends. From germline, CDR1 is SNHLY and CDR2 FYNNEI.

This chain connects TRBV27 to TRBJ1-5, with 8 positions matching TRBD1. Germline-derived CDR1 and CDR2 are MNHEY and SMNVEV (reference sequence). V lost 4 bases to trimming and J lost 2 bases; unmatched junction nucleotides: 4. The CDR3 runs 15 residues. In DNA form, the CDR3 reads TGTGCCAGCAGTTCCAGGGGGCTTGGCAATCAGCCCCAGCATTTT. Its translation is CASSSRGLGNQPQHF.

The chain has TRBV18 and TRBJ2-7; D call uncertain. V lost 4 bases and J lost 1, with 8 bases in between. Germline V lookup: CDR1 KGHSH, CDR2 LQKENI. The CDR3 is 13 amino acids. This CDR3 reads CASSLTESYEQYF. CDR3 nucleotides: TGTGCCAGCTCACTTACAGAGTCCTACGAGCAGTACTTC.

The J gene is TRBJ2-5, the V gene TRBV9; D gene ambiguous. The V end was cut by 0 bases, the J end by 4 bases, with 10 bases between. Germline lookup yields CDR1 SGDLS and CDR2 YYNGEE. CDR3 length equals 14 residues. CDR3 DNA sequence: TGTGCCAGCAGCGTAGGGGCCCTTGGAGAGACCCAGTACTTC. Encoded protein: CASSVGALGETQYF.

This rearrangement joins TRBV10-1 to TRBJ1-1, with TRBD1 matching 10 bases. The germline gives CDR1 WNHNN, CDR2 SYGVQD (reference sequence). After removal of 5 bases from V and 0 bases from J, the junction contained 3 bases not matched to a gene. The CDR3 consists of 15 residues. CDR3 DNA: TGCGCCAGCAGTAGGGACAGGGGAATGAACACTGAAGCTTTCTTT. Translated: CASSRDRGMNTEAFF.

The chain uses TRBV9 and TRBJ2-3; D gene unclear. Germline CDR1 is SGDLS and CDR2 is YYNGEE. The CDR3 totals 12 residues. V dropped 0 bases and J dropped 4 bases, with 3 bases sitting between them. This chain's CDR3 is CASSVGADTQYF. DNA of the CDR3: TGTGCCAGCAGCGTAGGGGCAGATACGCAGTATTTT.